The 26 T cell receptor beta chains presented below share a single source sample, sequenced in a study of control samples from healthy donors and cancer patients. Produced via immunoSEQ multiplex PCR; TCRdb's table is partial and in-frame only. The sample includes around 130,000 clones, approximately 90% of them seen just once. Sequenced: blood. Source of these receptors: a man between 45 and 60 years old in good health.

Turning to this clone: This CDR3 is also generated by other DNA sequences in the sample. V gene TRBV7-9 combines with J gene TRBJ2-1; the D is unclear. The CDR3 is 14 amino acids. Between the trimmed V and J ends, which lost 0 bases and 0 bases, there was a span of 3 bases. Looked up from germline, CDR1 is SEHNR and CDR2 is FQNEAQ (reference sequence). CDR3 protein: CASSLAGSYNEQFF. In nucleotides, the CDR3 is TGTGCCAGCAGCTTAGCCGGCTCCTACAATGAGCAGTTCTTC. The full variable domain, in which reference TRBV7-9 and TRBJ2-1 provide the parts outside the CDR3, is DTGVSQNPRHKITKRGQNVTFRCDPISEHNRLYWYRQTLGQGPEFLTYFQNEAQLEKSRLLSDRFSAERPKGSFSTLEIQRTEQGDSAMYLCASSLAGSYNEQFFGPGTRLTVL.

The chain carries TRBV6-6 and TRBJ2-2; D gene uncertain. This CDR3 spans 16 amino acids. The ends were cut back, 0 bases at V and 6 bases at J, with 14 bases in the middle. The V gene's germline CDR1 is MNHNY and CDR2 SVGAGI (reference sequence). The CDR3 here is CASSYSLNPTAGELFF. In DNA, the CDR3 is TGTGCCAGCAGTTACTCGTTGAATCCGACCGCCGGGGAGCTGTTTTTT.

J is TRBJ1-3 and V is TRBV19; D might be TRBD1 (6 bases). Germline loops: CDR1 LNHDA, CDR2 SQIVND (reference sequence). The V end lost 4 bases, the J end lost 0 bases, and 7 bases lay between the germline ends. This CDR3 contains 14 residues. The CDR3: CASSTGDSGNTIYF. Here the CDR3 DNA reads TGTGCCAGTAGTACAGGGGACTCTGGAAACACCATATATTTT.

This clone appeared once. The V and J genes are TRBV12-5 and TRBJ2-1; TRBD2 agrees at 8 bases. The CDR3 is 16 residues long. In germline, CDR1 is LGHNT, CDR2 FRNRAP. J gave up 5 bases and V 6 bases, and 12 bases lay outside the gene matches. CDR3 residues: CASGGGVLAVNNEQFF. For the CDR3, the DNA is TGTGCTAGTGGAGGGGGGGTACTAGCGGTCAACAATGAGCAGTTCTTC.

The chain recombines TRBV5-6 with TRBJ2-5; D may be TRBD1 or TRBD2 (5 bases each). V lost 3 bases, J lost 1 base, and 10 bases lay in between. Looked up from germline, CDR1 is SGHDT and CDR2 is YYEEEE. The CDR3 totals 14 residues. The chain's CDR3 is CASSSGTLQETQYF. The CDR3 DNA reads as TGTGCCAGCAGCTCCGGGACGCTCCAAGAGACCCAGTACTTC. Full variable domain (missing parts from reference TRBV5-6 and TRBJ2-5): DAGVTQSPTHLIKTRGQQVTLRCSPKSGHDTVSWYQQALGQGPQFIFQYYEEEERQRGNFPDRFSGHQFPNYSSELNVNALLLGDSALYLCASSSGTLQETQYFGPGTRLLVL.

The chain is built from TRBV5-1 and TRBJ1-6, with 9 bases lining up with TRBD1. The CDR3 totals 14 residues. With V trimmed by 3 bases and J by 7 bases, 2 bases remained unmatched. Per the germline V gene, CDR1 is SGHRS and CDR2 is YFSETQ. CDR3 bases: TGCGCCAGCAGCTGGGACAGGGCAAATTCACCCCTCCACTTT. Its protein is CASSWDRANSPLHF.

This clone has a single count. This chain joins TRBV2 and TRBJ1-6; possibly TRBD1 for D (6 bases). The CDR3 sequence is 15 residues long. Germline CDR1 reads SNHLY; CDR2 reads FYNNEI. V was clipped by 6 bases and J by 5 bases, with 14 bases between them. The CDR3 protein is CASSRTDGNNSPLHF. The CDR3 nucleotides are TGTGCCAGCAGCCGGACAGACGGGAATAATTCACCCCTCCACTTT.

The CDR3 loop is CASSRDTKSSYEQYF. CDR3 DNA sequence: TGTGCCAGCAGCCGGGACACTAAAAGCTCCTACGAGCAGTACTTC. The rearrangement uses TRBV5-4 and TRBJ2-7; possibly TRBD1 for D (6 bases). This CDR3 is 15 amino acids long. The germline gives CDR1 SGHNT, CDR2 YYREEE (reference sequence). Trimming left V 4 bases short and J 0 bases short, with 14 bases between.

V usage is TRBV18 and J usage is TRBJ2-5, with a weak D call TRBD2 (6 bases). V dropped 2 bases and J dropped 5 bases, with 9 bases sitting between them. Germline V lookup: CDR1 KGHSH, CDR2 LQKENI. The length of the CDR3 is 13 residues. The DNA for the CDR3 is TGTGCCAGCTCACCATTAGGGAGGGAGACCCAGTACTTC. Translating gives CASSPLGRETQYF.

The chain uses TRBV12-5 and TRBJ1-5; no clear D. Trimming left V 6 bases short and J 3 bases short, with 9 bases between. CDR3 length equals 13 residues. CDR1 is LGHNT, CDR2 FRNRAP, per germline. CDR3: CASGLDTNQPQHF. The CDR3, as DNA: TGTGCTAGTGGGCTTGACACCAATCAGCCCCAGCATTTT.

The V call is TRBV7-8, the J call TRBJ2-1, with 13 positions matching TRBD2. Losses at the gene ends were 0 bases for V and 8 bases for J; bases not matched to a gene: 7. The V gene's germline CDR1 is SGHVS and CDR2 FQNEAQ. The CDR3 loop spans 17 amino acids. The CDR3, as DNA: TGTGCCAGCAGCTTAGCGAAACTAGCGGGGGGGCCTTATGAGCAGTTCTTC. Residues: CASSLAKLAGGPYEQFF.

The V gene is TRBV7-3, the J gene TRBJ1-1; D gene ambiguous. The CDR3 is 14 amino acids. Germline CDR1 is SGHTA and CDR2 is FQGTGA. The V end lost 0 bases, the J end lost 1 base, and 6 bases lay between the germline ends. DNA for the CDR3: TGTGCCAGCAGCTTAACACACGCGAACACTGAAGCTTTCTTT. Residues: CASSLTHANTEAFF.

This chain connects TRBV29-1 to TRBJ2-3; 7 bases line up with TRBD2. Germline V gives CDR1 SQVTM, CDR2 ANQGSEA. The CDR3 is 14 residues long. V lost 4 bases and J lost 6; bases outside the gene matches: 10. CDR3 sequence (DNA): TGCAGCGTTGGGAAGAGACTAGCTGCGGATACGCAGTATTTT. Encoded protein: CSVGKRLAADTQYF.

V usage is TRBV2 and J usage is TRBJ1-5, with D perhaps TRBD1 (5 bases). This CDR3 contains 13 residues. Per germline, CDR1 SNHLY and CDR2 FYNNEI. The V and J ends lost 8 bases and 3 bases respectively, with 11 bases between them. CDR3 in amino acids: CASGRGNNQPQHF. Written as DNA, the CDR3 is TGTGCCAGCGGCCGGGGGAACAATCAGCCCCAGCATTTT. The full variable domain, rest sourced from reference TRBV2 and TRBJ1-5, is EPEVTQTPSHQVTQMGQEVILRCVPISNHLYFYWYRQILGQKVEFLVSFYNNEISEKSEIFDDQFSVERPDGSNFTLKIRSTKLEDSAMYFCASGRGNNQPQHFGDGTRLSIL.

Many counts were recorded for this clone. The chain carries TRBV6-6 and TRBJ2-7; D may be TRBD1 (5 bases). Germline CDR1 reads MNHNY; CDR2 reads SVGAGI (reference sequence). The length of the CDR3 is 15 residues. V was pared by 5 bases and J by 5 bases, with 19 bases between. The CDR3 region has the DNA TGTGCCAGCAGTCCCCCTGGTGGCCTCAGGGACGAGCAGTACTTC. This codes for CASSPPGGLRDEQYF.

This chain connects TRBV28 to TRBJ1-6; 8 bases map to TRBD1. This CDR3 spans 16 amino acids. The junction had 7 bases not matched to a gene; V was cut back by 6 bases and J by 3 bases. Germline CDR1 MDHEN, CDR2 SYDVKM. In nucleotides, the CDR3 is TGTGCCAGCAGGGAGACAGGGGCCCACTATAATTCACCCCTCCACTTT. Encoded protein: CASRETGAHYNSPLHF.

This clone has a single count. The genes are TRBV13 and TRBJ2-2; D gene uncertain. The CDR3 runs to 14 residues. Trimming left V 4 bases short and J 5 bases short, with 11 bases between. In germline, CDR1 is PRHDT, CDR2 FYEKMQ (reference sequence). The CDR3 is CASSSSAATGELFF. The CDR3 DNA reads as TGTGCCAGCAGCTCGAGCGCCGCAACCGGGGAGCTGTTTTTT.

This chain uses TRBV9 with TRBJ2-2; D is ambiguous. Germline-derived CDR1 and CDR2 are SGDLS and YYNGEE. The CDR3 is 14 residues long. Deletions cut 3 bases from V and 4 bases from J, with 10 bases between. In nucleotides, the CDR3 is TGTGCCAGCAGCGGGCGTCGGAGCACCGGGGAGCTGTTTTTT. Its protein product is CASSGRRSTGELFF.

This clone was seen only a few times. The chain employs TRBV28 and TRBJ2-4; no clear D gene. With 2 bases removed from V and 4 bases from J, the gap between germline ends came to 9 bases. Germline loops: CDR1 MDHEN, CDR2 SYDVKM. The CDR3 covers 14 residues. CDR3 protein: CASSLVETKNIQYF. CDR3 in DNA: TGTGCCAGCAGTTTAGTAGAGACAAAAAACATTCAGTACTTC.

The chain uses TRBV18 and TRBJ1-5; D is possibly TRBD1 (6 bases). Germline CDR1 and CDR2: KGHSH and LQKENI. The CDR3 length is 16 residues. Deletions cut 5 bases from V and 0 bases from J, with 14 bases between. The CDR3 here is CASSTQGPDSNQPQHF. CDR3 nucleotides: TGTGCCAGCTCAACACAGGGCCCCGATAGCAATCAGCCCCAGCATTTT.

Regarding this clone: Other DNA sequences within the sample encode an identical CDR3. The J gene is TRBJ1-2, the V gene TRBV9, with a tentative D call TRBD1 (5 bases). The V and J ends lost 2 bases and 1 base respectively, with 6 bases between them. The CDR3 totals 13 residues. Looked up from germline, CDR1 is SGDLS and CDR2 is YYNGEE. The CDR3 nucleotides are TGTGCCAGCAGCGTCGACAGTAACTATGGCTACACCTTC. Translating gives CASSVDSNYGYTF.

The CDR3, as DNA: TGTGCCAGCAGCCCAGCGGGGGGGCCTAGGAATGAGCAGTTCTTC. Protein sequence: CASSPAGGPRNEQFF. The chain joins TRBV28 to TRBJ2-1, with TRBD2 matching over 10 bases. V was pared by 6 bases and J by 7 bases, with 9 bases of the junction left unmatched. The CDR3 length is 15 residues. CDR1 MDHEN and CDR2 SYDVKM come from the germline V gene.

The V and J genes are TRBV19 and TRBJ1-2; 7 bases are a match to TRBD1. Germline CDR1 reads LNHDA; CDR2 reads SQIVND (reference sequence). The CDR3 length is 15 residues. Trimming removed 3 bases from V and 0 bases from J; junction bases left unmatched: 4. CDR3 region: CASSMDRRTNYGYTF. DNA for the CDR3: TGTGCCAGTAGTATGGACAGGCGAACTAACTATGGCTACACCTTC. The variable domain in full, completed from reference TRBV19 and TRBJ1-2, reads DGGITQSPKYLFRKEGQNVTLSCEQNLNHDAMYWYRQDPGQGLRLIYYSQIVNDFQKGDIAEGYSVSREKKESFPLTVTSAQKNPTAFYLCASSMDRRTNYGYTFGSGTRLTVV.

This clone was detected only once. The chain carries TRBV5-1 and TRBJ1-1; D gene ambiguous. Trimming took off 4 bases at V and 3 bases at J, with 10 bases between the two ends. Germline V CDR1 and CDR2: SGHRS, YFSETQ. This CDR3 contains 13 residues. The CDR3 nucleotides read TGCGCCAGCAGCCTTGGACGGGACACTGAAGCTTTCTTT. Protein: CASSLGRDTEAFF.

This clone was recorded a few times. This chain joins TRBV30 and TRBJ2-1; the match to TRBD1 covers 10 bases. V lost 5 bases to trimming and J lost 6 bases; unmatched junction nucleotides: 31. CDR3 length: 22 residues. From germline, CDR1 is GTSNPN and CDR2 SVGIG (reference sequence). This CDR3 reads CAWGTRPGQGTQKGIRVNEQFF. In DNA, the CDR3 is TGTGCCTGGGGAACCCGACCGGGACAGGGGACACAAAAGGGTATCAGGGTCAATGAGCAGTTCTTC. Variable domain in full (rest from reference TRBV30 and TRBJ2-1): SQTIHQWPATLVQPVGSPLSLECTVEGTSNPNLYWYRQAAGRGLQLLFYSVGIGQISSEVPQNLSASRPQDRQFILSSKKLLLSDSGFYLCAWGTRPGQGTQKGIRVNEQFFGPGTRLTVL.

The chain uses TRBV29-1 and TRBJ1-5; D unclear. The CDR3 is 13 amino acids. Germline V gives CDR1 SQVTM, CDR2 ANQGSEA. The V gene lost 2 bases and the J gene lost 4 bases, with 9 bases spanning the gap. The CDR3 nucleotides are TGCAGCGTTGAAACGGGCCAGAATCAGCCCCAGCATTTT. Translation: CSVETGQNQPQHF.